Listed below are T cell receptor beta chains from one sample, sequenced in a study of T cells in Graves' hyperthyroidism and ophthalmopathy. MiXCR, applied by TCRdb to the multiplex PCR reads, yields one record per CDR3 protein. The sample contains roughly 98,000 distinct CDR3 sequences, approximately 40% of which appear only once. Sample: peripheral blood or thyroid tissue (not recorded which). The receptors derive from a woman aged 25 to 45 with Graves' hyperthyroidism. Each CDR3 is given with its conserved first and last residue. A D gene is named only where the DNA matches it firmly. Size is omitted from some rows. Given values are once, few, many or a class for expanded clones.

V gene	J gene	clone size	D gene	CDR3 protein	CDR3 DNA
TRBV10-3	TRBJ1-2	once	.	CAISEGVRQPGNYGYTF	TGTGCCATCAGTGAAGGGGTCAGACAACCAGGGAACTATGGCTACACCTTC
TRBV20-1	TRBJ2-1	.	.	CSAQGRFKGNEQFF	TGCAGTGCCCAGGGGAGGTTTAAGGGAAATGAGCAGTTCTTC
TRBV7-9	TRBJ1-1	many	.	CASSPVAEAFF	TGTGCCAGCAGCCCAGTCGCTGAAGCTTTCTTT
TRBV7-3	TRBJ1-3	once	.	CASSQAPGALSGNTIYF	TGCGCCAGCAGCCAAGCCCCAGGGGCCCTCTCTGGAAACACCATATATTTT
TRBV7-9	TRBJ2-5	many	.	CASRPVPQETQYF	TGTGCCAGCAGACCAGTCCCCCAAGAGACCCAGTACTTC
TRBV7-4	TRBJ1-4	.	.	CASSLDRDGGEKLFF	TGTGCCAGCAGTTTAGACCGGGACGGGGGTGAAAAACTGTTTTTT
TRBV6-5	TRBJ2-2	.	.	CASSGTPRGGELFF	TGTGCCAGCAGTGGGACACCACGTGGCGGGGAGCTGTTTTTT
TRBV7-7	TRBJ2-5	many	.	CASSRSGFTETQYF	TGTGCTAGCAGCCGTTCAGGGTTTACGGAGACCCAGTACTTC
TRBV20-1	TRBJ1-4	.	.	CSARQGGEKLFF	TGCAGTGCTAGACAGGGAGGTGAAAAACTGTTTTTT
TRBV25-1	TRBJ2-7	many	TRBD2	CASSDRGRGEQYF	TGTGCCAGCAGTGATCGGGGGAGGGGTGAGCAGTACTTC